This TCR beta chain was documented in a study of chemoradiotherapy in HPV16-positive cancers. Study-level results: For HPV16-positive patients, expanding HPV-responsive T cells associated with longer recurrence-free survival. Non-HPV-specific T cells did not expand in tumors during treatment, whereas candidate HPV-specific clones and E7-related motifs did. HPV-specific T cells were functionally defined from only two HPV16-positive patients.

About this clone itself: Its antigen remains unknown.

Data came from immunoSEQ multiplex PCR; TCRdb stores just in-frame clones and leaves some out. The table lists nearly 9,000 clones, about 85% of them singletons, with about 3% in the top ten. The CDR3 contains 14 residues. Samples were taken several times over chemoradiotherapy. The V and J genes are TRBV21-1 and TRBJ1-4; the table's D call of TRBD1 was not tested on the DNA. TRBV21-1 is designated a pseudogene. The receptor comes from a human donor with HPV-associated anogenital cancer. This specimen consisted of tumor tissue, obtained from a patient who underwent chemoradiotherapy. The CDR3 protein is CASSKEIRAYLPGF. The CDR3 DNA sequence: TGTGCCAGCAGCAAAGAGATCAGGGCCTACTTACCAGGGTTT.